This T cell receptor beta chain was documented in a study of cytomegalovirus exposure and HLA in healthy donors. This clone was seen more than once but under ten times. This PCR relied on a set of 60 Vbeta primers and 13 Jbeta primers. Source study methods: The count from a later analysis was tens of millions of unique TCR beta chains, some 12 million of them shared. Repertoires were generated with immunoSEQ multiplex PCR, while TCRdb's copy carries only in-frame clones and drops some. The V and J calls and clone size were taken over from that table, and D and trimming were inferred from the DNA. The data hold about 110,000 clones, with 80% to 90% observed a single time. CDR3 size: 17 residues. Germline assignment: CDR1 SGHAT and CDR2 FQNNGV. V was shortened by 3 bases and J by 0 bases, with 15 bases between the two germline ends.

The sequenced material came from PBMCs. This receptor was taken from a man aged 50 to 59 in good health and CMV-seronegative. This chain links TRBV11-2 with TRBJ1-5; the D is unclear. The CDR3 protein is CASSFVPGRYSNQPQHF. The CDR3 DNA reads as TGTGCCAGCAGCTTCGTTCCCGGGAGATATAGCAATCAGCCCCAGCATTTT.